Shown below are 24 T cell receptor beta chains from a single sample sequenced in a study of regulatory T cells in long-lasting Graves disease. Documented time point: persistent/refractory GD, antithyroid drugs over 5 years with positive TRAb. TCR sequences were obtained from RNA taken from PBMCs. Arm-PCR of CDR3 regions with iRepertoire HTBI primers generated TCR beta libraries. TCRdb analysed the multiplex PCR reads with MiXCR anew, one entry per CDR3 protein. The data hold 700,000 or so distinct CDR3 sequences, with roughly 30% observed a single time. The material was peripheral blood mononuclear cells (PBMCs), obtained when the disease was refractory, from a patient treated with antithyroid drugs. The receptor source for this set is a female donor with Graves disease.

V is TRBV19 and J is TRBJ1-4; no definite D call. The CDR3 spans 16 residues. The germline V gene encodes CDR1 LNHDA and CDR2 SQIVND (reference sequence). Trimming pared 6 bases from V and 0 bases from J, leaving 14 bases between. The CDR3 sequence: CASREEKRTTNEKLFF. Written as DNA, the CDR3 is TGTGCCAGTAGGGAAGAGAAAAGAACAACTAATGAAAAACTGTTTTTT.

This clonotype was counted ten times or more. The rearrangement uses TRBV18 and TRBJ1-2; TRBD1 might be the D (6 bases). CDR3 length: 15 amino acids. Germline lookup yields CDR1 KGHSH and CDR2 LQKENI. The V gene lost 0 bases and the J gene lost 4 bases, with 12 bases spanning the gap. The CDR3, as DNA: TGTGCCAGCTCACCACCTGGGACAACAACCTATGGCTACACCTTC. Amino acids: CASSPPGTTTYGYTF.

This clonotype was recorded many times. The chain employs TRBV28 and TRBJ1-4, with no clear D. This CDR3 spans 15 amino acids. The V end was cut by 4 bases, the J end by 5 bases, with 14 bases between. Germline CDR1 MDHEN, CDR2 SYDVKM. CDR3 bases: TGTGCCAGCAGTTATTTGGAAACACGAAATGAAAAACTGTTTTTT. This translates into CASSYLETRNEKLFF.

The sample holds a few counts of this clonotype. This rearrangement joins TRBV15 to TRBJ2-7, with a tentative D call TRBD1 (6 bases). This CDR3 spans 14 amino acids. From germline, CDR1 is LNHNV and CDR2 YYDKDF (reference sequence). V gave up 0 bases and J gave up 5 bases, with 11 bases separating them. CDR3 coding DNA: TGTGCCACCAGCAGAGATCGGGCAGGGGACGAGCAGTACTTC. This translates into CATSRDRAGDEQYF.

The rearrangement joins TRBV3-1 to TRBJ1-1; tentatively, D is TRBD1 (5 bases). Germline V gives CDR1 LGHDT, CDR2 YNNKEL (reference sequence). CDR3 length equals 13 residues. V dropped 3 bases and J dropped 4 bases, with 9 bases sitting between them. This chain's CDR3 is CASSQGVFTEAFF. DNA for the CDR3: TGTGCCAGCAGCCAGGGGGTGTTCACTGAAGCTTTCTTT.

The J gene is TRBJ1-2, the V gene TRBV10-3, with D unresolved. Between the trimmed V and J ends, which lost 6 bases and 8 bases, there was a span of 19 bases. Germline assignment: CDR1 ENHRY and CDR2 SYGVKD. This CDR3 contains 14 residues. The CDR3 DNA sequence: TGTGCCATCAGCCCCTACCACCTTCCCCGCGGCTACACCTTC. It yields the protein CAISPYHLPRGYTF.

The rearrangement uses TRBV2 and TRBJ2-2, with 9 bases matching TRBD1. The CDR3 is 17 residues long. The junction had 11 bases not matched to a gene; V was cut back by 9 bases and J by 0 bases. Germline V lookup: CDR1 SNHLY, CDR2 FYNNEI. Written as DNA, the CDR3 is TGTGCCAGTCCCCGGGACAGGGAGGGCCCGAACACCGGGGAGCTGTTTTTT. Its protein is CASPRDREGPNTGELFF.

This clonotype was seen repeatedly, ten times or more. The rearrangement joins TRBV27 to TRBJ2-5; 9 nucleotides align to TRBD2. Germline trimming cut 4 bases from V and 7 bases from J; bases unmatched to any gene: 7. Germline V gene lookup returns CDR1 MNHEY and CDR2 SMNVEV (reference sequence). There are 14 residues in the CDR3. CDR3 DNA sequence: TGTGCCAGCAGTTCGATAGCGGGAGCTGGGACCCAGTACTTC. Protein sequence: CASSSIAGAGTQYF.

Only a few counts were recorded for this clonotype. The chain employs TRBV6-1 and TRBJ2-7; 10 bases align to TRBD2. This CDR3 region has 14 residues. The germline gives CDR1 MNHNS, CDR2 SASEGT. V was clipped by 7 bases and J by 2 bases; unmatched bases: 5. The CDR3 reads CASIQTSGTYEQYF. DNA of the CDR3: TGTGCCAGCATCCAAACTAGCGGGACCTACGAGCAGTACTTC.

The CDR3 spells CATSRGRRQVYNQPQHF. The CDR3 nucleotides read TGTGCCACCAGCAGGGGAAGACGACAGGTTTACAATCAGCCCCAGCATTTT. V and J are TRBV15 and TRBJ1-5; possibly TRBD1 for D (6 bases). The germline CDR1 and CDR2 sequences are LNHNV and YYDKDF (reference sequence). The V and J ends lost 3 bases and 3 bases respectively, with 18 bases between them. This CDR3 has 17 amino acids.

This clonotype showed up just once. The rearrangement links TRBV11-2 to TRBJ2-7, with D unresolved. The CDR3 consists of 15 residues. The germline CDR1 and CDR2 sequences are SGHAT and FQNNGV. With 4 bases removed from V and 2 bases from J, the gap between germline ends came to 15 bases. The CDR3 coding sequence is TGTGCCAGCAGCTCCCTTGGTCTGGATACCTACGAGCAGTACTTC. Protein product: CASSSLGLDTYEQYF.

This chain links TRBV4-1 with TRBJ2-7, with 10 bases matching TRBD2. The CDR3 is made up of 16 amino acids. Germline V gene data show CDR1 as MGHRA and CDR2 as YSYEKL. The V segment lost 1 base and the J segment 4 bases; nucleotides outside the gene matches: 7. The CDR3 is CASSQAASGSQYEQYF. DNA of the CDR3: TGCGCCAGCAGCCAAGCTGCTAGCGGGAGTCAATACGAGCAGTACTTC.

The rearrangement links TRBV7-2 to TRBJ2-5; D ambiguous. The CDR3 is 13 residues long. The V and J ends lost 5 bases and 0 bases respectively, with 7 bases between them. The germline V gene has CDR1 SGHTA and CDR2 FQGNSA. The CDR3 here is CASSQTDQETQYF. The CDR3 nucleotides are TGTGCCAGCAGCCAAACAGACCAAGAGACCCAGTACTTC.

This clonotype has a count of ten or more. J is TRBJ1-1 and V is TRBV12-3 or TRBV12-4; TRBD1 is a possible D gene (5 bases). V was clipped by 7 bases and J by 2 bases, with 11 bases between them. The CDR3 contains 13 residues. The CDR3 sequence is CASIQGVNTEAFF. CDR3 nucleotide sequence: TGTGCCAGCATCCAAGGGGTAAACACTGAAGCTTTCTTT.

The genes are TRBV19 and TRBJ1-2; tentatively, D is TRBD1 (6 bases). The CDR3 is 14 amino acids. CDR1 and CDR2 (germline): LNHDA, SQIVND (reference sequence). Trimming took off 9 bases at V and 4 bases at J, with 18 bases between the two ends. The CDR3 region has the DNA TGTGCCAGCAGGGACATACCCGGCTCCTATGGCTACACCTTC. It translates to CASRDIPGSYGYTF.

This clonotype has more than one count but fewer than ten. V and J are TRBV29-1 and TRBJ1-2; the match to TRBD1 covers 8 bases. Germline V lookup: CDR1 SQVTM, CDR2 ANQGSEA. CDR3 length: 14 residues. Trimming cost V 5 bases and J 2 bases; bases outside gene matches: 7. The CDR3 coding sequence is TGCAGCGTTCTAGGGACAGGCGAAAACTATGGCTACACCTTC. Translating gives CSVLGTGENYGYTF.

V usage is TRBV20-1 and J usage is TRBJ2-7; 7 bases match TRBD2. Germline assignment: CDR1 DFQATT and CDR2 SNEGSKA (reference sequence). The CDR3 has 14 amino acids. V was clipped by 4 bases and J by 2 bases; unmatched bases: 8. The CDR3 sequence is CSATPLAATYEQYF. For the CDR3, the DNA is TGCAGTGCTACCCCGCTAGCGGCAACCTACGAGCAGTACTTC.

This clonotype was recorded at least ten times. Here the CDR3 reads CASSFRSQEAFF. The DNA for the CDR3 is TGTGCCAGCAGTTTTCGTTCACAAGAAGCTTTCTTT. This rearrangement joins TRBV28 to TRBJ1-1; unclear D gene. Trimming pared 3 bases from V and 8 bases from J, leaving 10 bases between. This CDR3 has 12 amino acids. Looked up from germline, CDR1 is MDHEN and CDR2 is SYDVKM.

CDR3 sequence: CASRRTGSGNTIYF. DNA of the CDR3: TGTGCCAGCAGACGAACAGGGTCTGGAAACACCATATATTTT. This chain joins TRBV28 and TRBJ1-3; tentative D call: TRBD1 (6 bases). The germline CDR1 and CDR2 sequences are MDHEN and SYDVKM. V lost 6 bases, J lost 1 base, and 10 bases lay in between. CDR3 length: 14 amino acids.

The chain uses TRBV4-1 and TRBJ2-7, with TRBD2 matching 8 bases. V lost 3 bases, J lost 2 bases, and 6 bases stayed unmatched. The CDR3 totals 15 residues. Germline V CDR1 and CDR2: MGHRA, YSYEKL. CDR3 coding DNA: TGCGCCAGCAGCCAGCGACTAGCGAGTGCCTACGAGCAGTACTTC. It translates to CASSQRLASAYEQYF.

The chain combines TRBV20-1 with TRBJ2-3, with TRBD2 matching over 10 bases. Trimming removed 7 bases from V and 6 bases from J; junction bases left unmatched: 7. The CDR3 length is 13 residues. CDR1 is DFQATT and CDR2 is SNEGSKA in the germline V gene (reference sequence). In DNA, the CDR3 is TGCAGTGTCGATTTGACTAGCGGGGATACGCAGTATTTT. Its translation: CSVDLTSGDTQYF.

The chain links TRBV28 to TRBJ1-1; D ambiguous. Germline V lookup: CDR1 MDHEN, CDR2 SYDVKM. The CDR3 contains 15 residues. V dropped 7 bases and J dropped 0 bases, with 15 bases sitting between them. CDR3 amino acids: CASTPLVDLNTEAFF. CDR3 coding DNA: TGTGCCAGCACCCCTTTAGTGGACTTGAACACTGAAGCTTTCTTT.

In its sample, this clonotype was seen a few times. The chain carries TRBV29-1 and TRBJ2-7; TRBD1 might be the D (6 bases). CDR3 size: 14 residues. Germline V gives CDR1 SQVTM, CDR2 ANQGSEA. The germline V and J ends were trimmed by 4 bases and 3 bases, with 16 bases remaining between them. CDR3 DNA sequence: TGCAGCGTTGTGGGGACACGTCAGGTCTACGAGCAGTACTTC. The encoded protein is CSVVGTRQVYEQYF.

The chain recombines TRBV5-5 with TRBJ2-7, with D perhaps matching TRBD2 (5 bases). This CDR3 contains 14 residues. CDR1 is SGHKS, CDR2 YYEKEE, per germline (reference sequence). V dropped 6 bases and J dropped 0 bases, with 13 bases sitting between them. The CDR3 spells CASTPKRTSYEQYF. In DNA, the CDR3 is TGTGCCAGCACCCCAAAGCGGACCTCCTACGAGCAGTACTTC.